This TCR beta chain was captured in a study of T cells in tuberculosis (dated by TCRdb to between 2018 and 2020). Broadly, across the study: In the study, CD1B tetramers and high-throughput TCR immunosequencing were combined to characterize T cells specific for the mycobacterial lipid antigen glucose monomycolate (GMM).

PBMC were thawed, rested overnight, stained with GMM-loaded CD1B tetramer, a Live/Dead dye and anti-CD3, and then sorted on a FACS Aria II. CD1B tetramers were loaded with C32 glucose monomycolate purified from Rhodococcus equi. Before cryopreservation, the PBMC used for tetramer sorting had been depleted of CD14-expressing monocytes for a separate study. From each donor, approximately 100,000 tetramer-negative cells were sorted and analyzed together with the tetramer-positive cells. Antigen-specific T cells were sorted from a handful of healthy South African adults using GMM-loaded CD1B tetramers. Paper-wide results and their limitations: T cells that bind the CD1B-GMM tetramer with low affinity may not have been captured by the stringent sort gate.

As encoded in the germline V gene (reference sequence), CDR1 is SGHAT while CDR2 is FQDESV. At the junction V is shortened by 7 bases and J by 3 bases; bases outside the gene matches: 14. The CDR3 starts with the cysteine, ends with the phenylalanine, and has 17 residues. CDR3 DNA is the only sequence kept; it has 51 bases, read in frame from the first base. This clone was seen a handful of times. Base quality data are lacking; no much larger clone is found one base away. Because TCR-alpha and TCR-beta chains were sequenced unpaired, no chain pairing information was available. TCR libraries were generated with the immunoSEQ multiplex PCR assay, using TCR-beta and/or TCR-alpha/delta assays for each sample. Amplified TCR libraries were sequenced on the Illumina high-throughput platform. The source study handled its data this way. Clustering and dimensionality reduction relied on pairwise TCRdist distances among GMM-specific receptors from T cells that were either sorted ex vivo or expanded in vitro. Sequence motifs, defined by gene usage and CDR3 content, were tested for enrichment in tetramer-positive compared with tetramer-negative populations. TCRdb obtained this table from immuneACCESS and retained in-frame rearrangements with V and J assigned. These tables miss some clones; where compared with another copy, unresolved V genes account for less than half of the shortfall, and the remainder is unexplained. V, J and clone size were drawn from that table, and D and trimming were deduced from the DNA. Recorded for this sample are some 60,000 clones; 81% of them occurred a single time. Of the sample, 13% falls within the top ten clones.

The sample was CD1b-GMM tetramer-negative cells sorted from PBMCs. The sample's cell subset or site, from its label and the paper: T cells not binding CD1B-GMM tetramer, sorted from same donor. This TCR came from an adult woman with latent tuberculosis. The chain links TRBV11-1 with TRBJ2-7, and TRBD2 aligns with 11 junction nucleotides. The CDR3 reads CASTRGVAGGPLYEQYF. The DNA is TGTGCCAGCACCCGAGGGGTAGCGGGAGGGCCCCTCTACGAGCAGTACTTC.